This T cell receptor (beta chain) is drawn from a study of T cell repertoires in cytomegalovirus infection. Across the study: The public TCR beta signatures pointed to both CMV infection and matching HLA type.

The CDR3 spans 14 residues. V was clipped by 7 bases and J by 15 bases; unmatched bases: 16. TCRdb used MiXCR to reprocess the reads, holding one entry per CDR3 protein. The data show roughly 230,000 distinct CDR3 sequences, about a sixth seen once. This clonotype was observed at least ten times. The source material was CD8+ T cells from PBMCs. The chain carries TRBV12-3 or TRBV12-4 and TRBJ1-4; 8 bases map to TRBD1. The sequence was obtained from a human donor in good health (CMV status not recorded). Some clones in this sample may be carry-over from other donors' samples. Here the CDR3 DNA reads TGTGCCAGCACTTTGAAACCGGGACAGGACAGGATGTTTTTT. This gives the protein CASTLKPGQDRMFF.